The rows below give T cell receptor beta chains drawn from one sample of a study of blood T cells in healthy people across ages. Using its own MiXCR run on the 5' RACE reads, TCRdb lists one record per CDR3 protein. The sample has some 760,000 distinct CDR3 sequences; 20% to 25% are singletons. These data are also associated with another study on T cells of mothers and their children.

Sequenced input: blood. Every receptor here comes from a boy between 5 and 17 years old in good health. CDR3s include the opening cysteine and the closing phenylalanine or tryptophan. D genes are given only for firm matches. Only some rows state a clone size, as once, few, many or a class for expanded clones.

abundance: .
d_gene: .
v_gene: TRBV18
j_gene: TRBJ1-5
CDR3nt: TGTGCCAGCTCACCGGAACAGGGTGCCCAGCCCCAGCATTTT
CDR3aa: CASSPEQGAQPQHF

abundance: few
d_gene: TRBD2
v_gene: TRBV20-1
j_gene: TRBJ2-7
CDR3nt: TGCAGTGCCGAAGCGGGGGACTACGAGCAGTACTTC
CDR3aa: CSAEAGDYEQYF

abundance: .
d_gene: TRBD2
v_gene: TRBV28
j_gene: TRBJ2-3
CDR3nt: TGTGCCAGCACCACGGGAGGCGATACGCAGTATTTT
CDR3aa: CASTTGGDTQYF

abundance: .
d_gene: .
v_gene: TRBV28
j_gene: TRBJ2-1
CDR3nt: TGTGCCACTCCTAGGACGGGGAACAATGAGCAGTTCTTC
CDR3aa: CATPRTGNNEQFF

abundance: .
d_gene: TRBD1
v_gene: TRBV7-9
j_gene: TRBJ2-7
CDR3nt: TGTGCCAGCAGCGTACCCCCACAGGGGAGCTACGAGCAGTACTTC
CDR3aa: CASSVPPQGSYEQYF

abundance: .
d_gene: TRBD1
v_gene: TRBV6-6
j_gene: TRBJ1-2
CDR3nt: TGTGCCAGCAGTTACTCGATAGAGGGACAGTTCTATGGCTACACCTTC
CDR3aa: CASSYSIEGQFYGYTF

abundance: few
d_gene: .
v_gene: TRBV12-3/TRBV12-4
j_gene: TRBJ1-2
CDR3nt: TGTGCCAGCAGTTCCTCCACTGGGAGAGGCTACACCTTC
CDR3aa: CASSSSTGRGYTF

abundance: few
d_gene: .
v_gene: TRBV20-1
j_gene: TRBJ2-6
CDR3nt: TGCAGTGCTAGGGCCGGACAGTTTTTCTCTGGGGCCAACGTCCTGACTTTC
CDR3aa: CSARAGQFFSGANVLTF

abundance: .
d_gene: TRBD2
v_gene: TRBV20-1
j_gene: TRBJ2-7
CDR3nt: TGCAGTGCCACCTGGGCTAGCGGTACGGACCAGTACTTC
CDR3aa: CSATWASGTDQYF

abundance: few
d_gene: .
v_gene: TRBV21-1
j_gene: TRBJ1-1
CDR3nt: TGTGCCAGCAGCGAACGGAGGCACACTGAAGCTTTCTTT
CDR3aa: CASSERRHTEAFF

abundance: many
d_gene: .
v_gene: TRBV3-1
j_gene: TRBJ1-3
CDR3nt: TGTGCCAGCAGCCAAGGGCCGCCGGGAAACACCATATATTTT
CDR3aa: CASSQGPPGNTIYF

abundance: .
d_gene: .
v_gene: TRBV20-1
j_gene: TRBJ2-4
CDR3nt: TGCAGTGCTAGGAACTGGGGGAGAAAAAACATTCAGTACTTC
CDR3aa: CSARNWGRKNIQYF

abundance: few
d_gene: .
v_gene: TRBV27
j_gene: TRBJ1-2
CDR3nt: TGTGCCAGCAGTTTACGGTCTAGGGGCGCCTATGGCTACACCTTC
CDR3aa: CASSLRSRGAYGYTF

abundance: few
d_gene: TRBD2
v_gene: TRBV20-1
j_gene: TRBJ2-5
CDR3nt: TGCAGTGCTCCTAGCGGTGCGCCGGAGACCCAGTACTTC
CDR3aa: CSAPSGAPETQYF

abundance: few
d_gene: .
v_gene: TRBV7-2
j_gene: TRBJ2-2
CDR3nt: TGTGCCAGCAGCTTATCGATGGCGGAACCCGGGGAGCTGTTTTTT
CDR3aa: CASSLSMAEPGELFF

abundance: .
d_gene: .
v_gene: TRBV2
j_gene: TRBJ2-1
CDR3nt: TGTGCCACCCTCAAAGCTACTAATGAGCAGTTCTTC
CDR3aa: CATLKATNEQFF

abundance: .
d_gene: TRBD2
v_gene: TRBV15
j_gene: TRBJ2-7
CDR3nt: TGTGCCACCAGCCCGACAGAACCCCGAGCGGGAAGGTCCTACGAGCAGTACTTC
CDR3aa: CATSPTEPRAGRSYEQYF

abundance: few
d_gene: .
v_gene: TRBV29-1
j_gene: TRBJ2-7
CDR3nt: TGCAGCGTCACCGGGACAATTACCTACGGGCAGTACTTC
CDR3aa: CSVTGTITYGQYF

abundance: few
d_gene: TRBD1
v_gene: TRBV7-2
j_gene: TRBJ2-7
CDR3nt: TGTGCCAGCAGCACACCGACAGGGCTCCCCTCCTACGAGCAGTACTTC
CDR3aa: CASSTPTGLPSYEQYF

abundance: .
d_gene: .
v_gene: TRBV9
j_gene: TRBJ1-5
CDR3nt: TGTGCCAGCAGCGCACAGGGAGAAGGACAGCCCCAGCATTTT
CDR3aa: CASSAQGEGQPQHF

abundance: few
d_gene: .
v_gene: TRBV3-1
j_gene: TRBJ2-3
CDR3nt: TGTGCCAGCAGCCAAAGCTGGGGACGGGATACGCAGTATTTT
CDR3aa: CASSQSWGRDTQYF

abundance: few
d_gene: .
v_gene: TRBV28
j_gene: TRBJ2-7
CDR3nt: TGTGCCAGCAGTTGGACAGAGTACGAGCAGTACTTC
CDR3aa: CASSWTEYEQYF

abundance: few
d_gene: .
v_gene: TRBV4-2
j_gene: TRBJ2-7
CDR3nt: TGTGCCAGCAGCCAAGCCTACGGGGGCGAGCAGTACTTC
CDR3aa: CASSQAYGGEQYF

abundance: few
d_gene: .
v_gene: TRBV27
j_gene: TRBJ2-1
CDR3nt: TGTGCCAGCAGTTCCGGGCAGGGGGGATCCTACAATGAGCAGTTCTTC
CDR3aa: CASSSGQGGSYNEQFF

abundance: .
d_gene: .
v_gene: TRBV6-5
j_gene: TRBJ1-4
CDR3nt: TGTGCCAGCAGTTACTCAAGGCCCCCGAATGAAAAACTGTTTTTT
CDR3aa: CASSYSRPPNEKLFF

abundance: few
d_gene: .
v_gene: TRBV29-1
j_gene: TRBJ2-5
CDR3nt: TGCAGCGTTGACGGTTACCAAGAGACCCAGTACTTC
CDR3aa: CSVDGYQETQYF

abundance: few
d_gene: TRBD2
v_gene: TRBV7-9
j_gene: TRBJ2-7
CDR3nt: TGTGCCAGCAGCTTTAGCGGGATAGGGTTGGTCGAGCAGTACTTC
CDR3aa: CASSFSGIGLVEQYF

abundance: .
d_gene: .
v_gene: TRBV6-5
j_gene: TRBJ2-5
CDR3nt: TGTGCCAGCAGTCGAGAAGCCGGGACCGTCTACTTC
CDR3aa: CASSREAGTVYF

abundance: few
d_gene: TRBD2
v_gene: TRBV20-1
j_gene: TRBJ2-1
CDR3nt: TGCAGTGCTCAAAGGGGTCTAGCGGGCGACAATGAGCAGTTCTTC
CDR3aa: CSAQRGLAGDNEQFF

abundance: few
d_gene: .
v_gene: TRBV3-1
j_gene: TRBJ2-3
CDR3nt: TGTGCCAGCAGCCAAAACGGCGACCGAGGAGATACGCAGTATTTT
CDR3aa: CASSQNGDRGDTQYF

abundance: few
d_gene: TRBD2
v_gene: TRBV20-1
j_gene: TRBJ2-5
CDR3nt: TGCAGTGCCCGACTAGCGGGAAATAGGAGGGAGACCCAGTACTTC
CDR3aa: CSARLAGNRRETQYF

abundance: few
d_gene: TRBD2
v_gene: TRBV12-3/TRBV12-4
j_gene: TRBJ2-3
CDR3nt: TGCGCCAGCTCCGGACTAGCCGGCACAGATACGCAGTATTTT
CDR3aa: CASSGLAGTDTQYF

abundance: .
d_gene: TRBD1
v_gene: TRBV15
j_gene: TRBJ2-7
CDR3nt: TGTGCCACCAGCAGAGGGGGTGGGACAGGAGTCTACGAGCAGTACTTC
CDR3aa: CATSRGGGTGVYEQYF

abundance: few
d_gene: TRBD2
v_gene: TRBV5-6
j_gene: TRBJ2-5
CDR3nt: TGTGCCAGCAGCCGGGGACGGGCTAGCGGGACGCAAGAGACCCAGCACTTC
CDR3aa: CASSRGRASGTQETQHF

abundance: .
d_gene: .
v_gene: TRBV4-1
j_gene: TRBJ1-2
CDR3nt: TGCGCCAGCAGCCAAGAACCAGGGGTTAGCTATGGCTACACCTTC
CDR3aa: CASSQEPGVSYGYTF

abundance: .
d_gene: .
v_gene: TRBV12-3/TRBV12-4
j_gene: TRBJ1-2
CDR3nt: TGTGCCAGCAGTTTGCCCCCAGGGGAGTTCTTAAGTGGCTACACCTTC
CDR3aa: CASSLPPGEFLSGYTF

abundance: few
d_gene: TRBD2
v_gene: TRBV24-1
j_gene: TRBJ2-2
CDR3nt: TGTGCCACCGGATCGCGGGAGGGCCTTAACACCGGGGAGCTGTTTTTT
CDR3aa: CATGSREGLNTGELFF

abundance: many
d_gene: .
v_gene: TRBV28
j_gene: TRBJ2-1
CDR3nt: TGTGCCAGAGGGGGACTATACAATGAGCAGTTCTTC
CDR3aa: CARGGLYNEQFF

abundance: few
d_gene: TRBD1
v_gene: TRBV19
j_gene: TRBJ2-7
CDR3nt: TGTGCCAGTAGCATTCAGGGGGCGCCCTACGAGCAGTACTTC
CDR3aa: CASSIQGAPYEQYF

abundance: once
d_gene: TRBD1
v_gene: TRBV7-9
j_gene: TRBJ1-1
CDR3nt: TGTGCCAGCAGCTTGGGACAGGGGGTATACACTGAAGCTTTCTTT
CDR3aa: CASSLGQGVYTEAFF

abundance: few
d_gene: .
v_gene: TRBV28
j_gene: TRBJ2-5
CDR3nt: TGTGCCAGCAGCCTTGGGCGGGCAGGGGTGGAGACCCAGTACTTC
CDR3aa: CASSLGRAGVETQYF

abundance: many
d_gene: .
v_gene: TRBV27
j_gene: TRBJ1-1
CDR3nt: TGTGCCAGCAGTTCGACAGGGAACACTGAAGCTTTCTTT
CDR3aa: CASSSTGNTEAFF

abundance: .
d_gene: TRBD1
v_gene: TRBV5-6
j_gene: TRBJ2-3
CDR3nt: TGTGCCAGCAGCGTCCCGGGACAGGGGACAGATACGCAGTATTTT
CDR3aa: CASSVPGQGTDTQYF

abundance: .
d_gene: .
v_gene: TRBV7-2
j_gene: TRBJ2-5
CDR3nt: TGTGCCAGCAGCTCAATCCAAGAGACCCAGTACTTC
CDR3aa: CASSSIQETQYF